These 4 T cell receptor beta chains were all obtained from the same sample, sequenced in a study of blood T cell repertoires in COVID-19. The protocol was immunoSEQ multiplex PCR, while the TCRdb copy is restricted to in-frame clones and leaves out a portion. The table has about 190,000 clones, around 78% seen once; the top ten hold approximately 3%. The sequencing input was peripheral blood. The receptors here all came from a woman at least 80 years old with active or convalescent COVID-19.

This chain uses TRBV7-9 with TRBJ2-1; the D gene is possibly TRBD2 (5 bases). This CDR3 has 13 amino acids. Trimming took off 2 bases at V and 5 bases at J, with 7 bases between the two ends. Germline CDR1 and CDR2: SEHNR and FQNEAQ (reference sequence). As DNA, the CDR3 is TGTGCCAGCAGCTTATCCGGGAACAATGAGCAGTTCTTC. Its translation: CASSLSGNNEQFF.

This clone appeared once. J is TRBJ2-2 and V is TRBV5-1, with D possibly being TRBD1 (6 bases). The V gene's germline CDR1 is SGHRS and CDR2 YFSETQ. This CDR3 is built from 17 residues. V lost 0 bases and J lost 5, with 17 bases in between. CDR3 sequence (DNA): TGCGCCAGCAGCTTGGTGTCAGGGGATCGGGTAACCGGGGAGCTGTTTTTT. It yields the protein CASSLVSGDRVTGELFF.

This clone was detected once. The chain links TRBV28 to TRBJ2-1, with TRBD1 identical over 7 bases. The CDR3 runs 15 residues. V was clipped by 6 bases and J by 8 bases; unmatched bases: 13. Germline-derived CDR1 and CDR2 are MDHEN and SYDVKM. DNA of the CDR3: TGTGCCAGCAGACCAGGGGGTATCCGTGTAGATGAGCAGTTCTTC. Amino acid sequence: CASRPGGIRVDEQFF.

In nucleotides, the CDR3 is TGTGCCAGCAGTGATATGGTCCAGGGACAGGGGGACACCATATATTTT. Translation: CASSDMVQGQGDTIYF. The chain recombines TRBV2 with TRBJ1-3; 11 nucleotides align to TRBD1. The CDR3 totals 16 residues. The V segment lost 3 bases and the J segment 8 bases; nucleotides outside the gene matches: 9. In germline, CDR1 is SNHLY, CDR2 FYNNEI.